Below are 29 T cell receptor beta chains sequenced from a single sample in a study of shared T cell receptors in the human thymus (dated by TCRdb to 2020 to 2022). Receptor amplification or capture employed the immunoSEQ multiplex PCR assay. TCRdb carries this immuneACCESS record with in-frame sequences only. Its versions omit some clonotypes, under half of them owing to an unresolved V gene in the studies checked, with the rest unexplained. Recorded for this sample are about 660,000 clones; around 87% of them occurred a single time. 0.0094% of the sample lies in the top ten. These sequences were also reported in another study, on human thymus T cells.

Sequences were obtained from thymocytes. The receptors stem from a boy in the first two years of life with a congenital heart defect. Donor details come from another sample of the same person, matched by shared clones.

The J gene is TRBJ2-3, the V gene TRBV7-2, with 12 bases lining up with TRBD2. Germline CDR1 is SGHTA and CDR2 is FQGNSA. The CDR3 length is 17 residues. The trim removed 5 bases at V and 2 bases at J, leaving 8 bases unmatched. The CDR3 spells CASSRLAGGGATDTQYF. The CDR3 DNA is TGTGCCAGCAGCAGGCTAGCGGGAGGGGGGGCCACAGATACGCAGTATTTT.

CDR3 nucleotide sequence: TGTGCCACCAGCAGACCCTGGGGGGGGTGGGTCCCTTCCAATGAGCAGTTCTTC. It yields the protein CATSRPWGGWVPSNEQFF. The J gene is TRBJ2-1, the V gene TRBV15, with 7 bases fitting TRBD2. Germline V gives CDR1 LNHNV, CDR2 YYDKDF (reference sequence). CDR3 size: 18 residues. Germline trimming cut 2 bases from V and 6 bases from J; bases unmatched to any gene: 16.

This clone was found once. The rearrangement joins TRBV6-4 to TRBJ1-5, with a tentative D call TRBD1 (6 bases). This CDR3 is built from 12 residues. From germline, CDR1 is MRHNA and CDR2 SNTAGT. V was shortened by 5 bases and J by 6 bases, with 8 bases between the two germline ends. CDR3 protein: CASSKGGQPQHF. The CDR3 nucleotides read TGTGCCAGCAGTAAAGGGGGTCAGCCCCAGCATTTT.

V usage is TRBV4-3 and J usage is TRBJ2-2, with unresolved D. Germline loops: CDR1 LGHNA, CDR2 YSLEER. Trimming took off 1 base at V and 2 bases at J, with 5 bases between the two ends. The CDR3 is 14 residues long. CDR3 loop: CASSQGDNTGELFF. The CDR3 region has the DNA TGCGCCAGCAGCCAAGGAGATAACACCGGGGAGCTGTTTTTT.

V gene TRBV4-1 combines with J gene TRBJ2-3; 7 bases fit TRBD2. The CDR3 is made up of 15 amino acids. After removal of 0 bases from V and 6 bases from J, the junction contained 6 bases not matched to a gene. Germline V gene lookup returns CDR1 MGHRA and CDR2 YSYEKL. CDR3 DNA sequence: TGCGCCAGCAGCCAAGATGATCTCGGGGGGGATACGCAGTATTTT. Its translation is CASSQDDLGGDTQYF.

This sequence joins TRBV29-1 and TRBJ2-4, with D possibly matching TRBD1 (6 bases). The length of the CDR3 is 15 residues. V was cut by 4 bases and J by 0 bases, with 13 bases left in between. Germline V lookup: CDR1 SQVTM, CDR2 ANQGSEA. The CDR3 coding sequence is TGCAGCGTTGTATGGGGGCCTTTAGCCAAAAACATTCAGTACTTC. Amino acid sequence: CSVVWGPLAKNIQYF.

In DNA form, the CDR3 reads TGCGCCAGCAGCCAAGGTGACGCCAGGGAATATAAGGCCAAAAACATTCAGTACTTC. Translation: CASSQGDAREYKAKNIQYF. The chain is built from TRBV4-3 and TRBJ2-4, with TRBD1 as a possible D gene (5 bases). There are 19 residues in the CDR3. V gave up 1 base and J gave up 1 base, with 20 bases separating them. From germline, CDR1 is LGHNA and CDR2 YSLEER.

This clone was seen a handful of times. This chain links TRBV19 with TRBJ1-3; TRBD1 matches at 7 bases. V lost 4 bases, J lost 0 bases, and 6 bases stayed unmatched. The germline V gene encodes CDR1 LNHDA and CDR2 SQIVND (reference sequence). The CDR3 length is 16 residues. The CDR3 spells CASSRVTGISGNTIYF. The CDR3 DNA sequence: TGTGCCAGTAGTAGGGTGACAGGGATCTCTGGAAACACCATATATTTT.

This chain uses TRBV18 with TRBJ1-2; the D is unclear. The CDR3 spans 20 residues. Trimming removed 8 bases from V and 6 bases from J, with 37 bases in between. Germline CDR1 KGHSH, CDR2 LQKENI. CDR3 DNA sequence: TGTGCCAGCCGACACCCGACCGGATTTGCCGATCCCCCGGACTATCATGGCTACACCTTC. This sequence encodes CASRHPTGFADPPDYHGYTF.

As for this clone: Other nucleotide sequences from this sample produce the same CDR3. This chain links TRBV4-1 with TRBJ1-6; D ambiguous. In germline, CDR1 is MGHRA, CDR2 YSYEKL. This CDR3 spans 14 amino acids. V was shortened by 0 bases and J by 13 bases, with 13 bases between the two germline ends. The CDR3 reads CASSQERLDSPLHF. CDR3 sequence (DNA): TGCGCCAGCAGCCAAGAGCGGCTCGACTCCCCCCTCCACTTT.

This chain connects TRBV19 to TRBJ2-5, with D possibly TRBD1 on 5 matching bases. The CDR3 has 13 residues. Germline lookup yields CDR1 LNHDA and CDR2 SQIVND (reference sequence). Trimming left V 3 bases short and J 3 bases short, with 8 bases between. CDR3 sequence: CASSMGREETQYF. For the CDR3, the DNA is TGTGCCAGTAGTATGGGGCGAGAAGAGACCCAGTACTTC.

This clone occurred once. The chain is built from TRBV11-2 and TRBJ2-7, with 12 bases identical to TRBD2. The CDR3 totals 16 residues. The V segment lost 1 base and the J segment 6 bases; nucleotides outside the gene matches: 7. Germline V lookup: CDR1 SGHAT, CDR2 FQNNGV. As DNA, the CDR3 is TGTGCCAGCAGCTTAGCTGCTAGCGGGAGGGCCCGCGAGCAGTACTTC. Its translation: CASSLAASGRAREQYF. The full variable domain, with the rest looked up from reference TRBV11-2 and TRBJ2-7, is EAGVAQSPRYKIIEKRQSVAFWCNPISGHATLYWYQQILGQGPKLLIQFQNNGVVDDSQLPKDRFSAERLKGVDSTLKIQPAKLEDSAVYLCASSLAASGRAREQYFGPGTRLTVT.

The CDR3 DNA sequence: TGTGCCAGCAGCCCGGACAGGGAATTTGGAAACACCATATATTTT. Amino acid sequence: CASSPDREFGNTIYF. The V and J genes are TRBV14 and TRBJ1-3, with 8 bases that match TRBD1. This CDR3 spans 15 amino acids. The germline V gene encodes CDR1 SGHDN and CDR2 FVKESK. The V gene end was trimmed by 4 bases and the J gene end by 3 bases; junction bases not matched to a gene: 5.

V usage is TRBV27 and J usage is TRBJ2-3, with 7 bases aligning to TRBD2. The CDR3 contains 19 residues. With V trimmed by 8 bases and J by 0 bases, 20 bases remained unmatched. Germline CDR1 is MNHEY and CDR2 is SMNVEV (reference sequence). The CDR3 sequence: CASGKIRDYDGPSTDTQYF. Here the CDR3 DNA reads TGTGCCAGCGGAAAGATCCGGGACTACGATGGACCAAGCACAGATACGCAGTATTTT.

CDR3 coding DNA: TGTGCCAGCAGTTTTAGGGGACTAGCTACCGGGGAGCTGTTTTTT. The encoded protein is CASSFRGLATGELFF. The rearrangement links TRBV28 to TRBJ2-2; 9 bases map to TRBD2. After removal of 3 bases from V and 5 bases from J, the junction contained 4 bases not matched to a gene. This CDR3 has 15 amino acids. CDR1 is MDHEN and CDR2 is SYDVKM in the germline V gene.

The V call is TRBV18, the J call TRBJ1-1; a weak D match, TRBD1 (5 bases). The CDR3 totals 15 residues. CDR1 is KGHSH, CDR2 LQKENI, per germline. Trimming cost V 3 bases and J 4 bases, with 15 bases left between them. CDR3 sequence reads: CASSPTFRGGTEAFF. The CDR3 region has the DNA TGTGCCAGCTCACCCACCTTTAGGGGCGGCACTGAAGCTTTCTTT.

To note about this clone: A read error may produce the germline difference seen at one junction end. Distinct nucleotide sequences in the sample also encode this CDR3. The chain joins TRBV18 to TRBJ1-4, with 8 bases identical to TRBD1. This CDR3 has 16 amino acids. Germline-derived CDR1 and CDR2 are KGHSH and LQKENI. The CDR3 is CASSLSTGETNEKLFF. For the CDR3, the DNA is TGCGCCAGCTCACTCTCGACAGGGGAAACTAATGAAAAACTGTTTTTT.

The chain links TRBV2 to TRBJ2-3; 10 bases are a match to TRBD2. The CDR3 covers 17 residues. Germline values: CDR1 SNHLY, CDR2 FYNNEI. The J segment lost 4 bases and the V segment lost 0 bases, leaving 7 bases of the junction unmatched. The CDR3 spells CASSEAWPSGSPDTQYF. CDR3 sequence (DNA): TGTGCCAGCAGTGAAGCTTGGCCTAGCGGGAGTCCAGATACGCAGTATTTT.

V and J are TRBV19 and TRBJ2-5; TRBD1 agrees at 9 bases. Per germline, CDR1 LNHDA and CDR2 SQIVND (reference sequence). The V segment lost 2 bases and the J segment 4 bases; nucleotides outside the gene matches: 5. The CDR3 consists of 15 residues. The DNA of the CDR3 is TGTGCCAGTAGTATACGGGACAGGGACGGAGAGACCCAGTACTTC. This codes for CASSIRDRDGETQYF.

The chain joins TRBV28 to TRBJ2-7, with TRBD2 matching over 7 bases. J lost 2 bases, V lost 2 bases, and 6 bases had no gene match. This CDR3 contains 15 residues. The germline CDR1 and CDR2 sequences are MDHEN and SYDVKM. CDR3 sequence reads: CASSLGAGVPYEQYF. Written as DNA, the CDR3 is TGTGCCAGCAGTTTAGGGGCGGGAGTCCCCTACGAGCAGTACTTC.

The rearrangement joins TRBV5-6 to TRBJ2-3; D gene ambiguous. V shed 0 bases and J shed 1 base, with 9 bases lying between them. CDR1 SGHDT and CDR2 YYEEEE come from the germline V gene. The length of the CDR3 is 15 residues. CDR3 loop: CASSLGAVGTDTQYF. For the CDR3, the DNA is TGTGCCAGCAGCTTGGGCGCGGTAGGCACAGATACGCAGTATTTT.

For this clone: Other DNA sequences of this sample code for an identical CDR3. V and J are TRBV15 and TRBJ2-7; 7 bases are a match to TRBD1. Trimming took 3 bases from V and 2 from J; bases not matched to a gene: 10. Germline CDR1 is LNHNV and CDR2 is YYDKDF (reference sequence). The CDR3 consists of 16 residues. CDR3 in amino acids: CATSRGPGQGAYEQYF. CDR3 nucleotide sequence: TGTGCCACCAGCAGGGGACCGGGGCAGGGGGCCTACGAGCAGTACTTC.

This chain links TRBV27 with TRBJ1-1; perhaps TRBD1 as D (5 bases). Between the trimmed V and J ends, which lost 2 bases and 0 bases, there was a span of 22 bases. The length of the CDR3 is 19 residues. Germline V lookup: CDR1 MNHEY, CDR2 SMNVEV (reference sequence). The CDR3 region has the DNA TGTGCCAGCAGTTTAGCGGTTTACAGTGACGGGGGGATGAACACTGAAGCTTTCTTT. Its translation: CASSLAVYSDGGMNTEAFF.

This rearrangement joins TRBV28 to TRBJ2-3; possible D gene TRBD1, 6 bases. This CDR3 comprises 13 residues. CDR1 is MDHEN, CDR2 SYDVKM, per germline. V lost 4 bases to trimming and J lost 5 bases, with 10 bases between them. CDR3 region: CASSSDSIDTQYF. Here the CDR3 DNA reads TGTGCCAGCAGTTCGGACAGTATAGATACGCAGTATTTT.

To note about this clone: The junction does not match germline at one end; this may be a read error. The chain joins TRBV10-3 to TRBJ1-3; the D gene is possibly TRBD1 (6 bases). In germline, CDR1 is ENHRY, CDR2 SYGVKD. The CDR3 is 14 residues long. The CDR3 nucleotides are TGTGCCATCAGTGAGTCGCTCGGACAGCCCCTAGGAACTTTT. Translating gives CAISESLGQPLGTF.

This chain uses TRBV15 with TRBJ1-4; 8 bases are a match to TRBD1. Losses at the gene ends were 4 bases for V and 0 bases for J; bases not matched to a gene: 4. The CDR3 covers 16 residues. The germline gives CDR1 LNHNV, CDR2 YYDKDF (reference sequence). CDR3 in DNA: TGTGCCACCAGCAATAAACAGGGGGCAACTAATGAAAAACTGTTTTTT. This encodes CATSNKQGATNEKLFF.

A word on this clone: In the same sample, other DNA sequences code for this CDR3. The chain joins TRBV30 to TRBJ1-5; 8 nucleotides align to TRBD1. Trimming removed 3 bases from V and 10 bases from J; junction bases left unmatched: 11. This CDR3 has 14 residues. CDR1 is GTSNPN, CDR2 SVGIG, per germline (reference sequence). The chain's CDR3 is CAWSGGQVVLPQHF. CDR3 bases: TGTGCCTGGAGCGGGGGACAGGTCGTGTTACCCCAGCATTTT.

V gene TRBV7-2 combines with J gene TRBJ2-1; D is undetermined. This CDR3 region has 14 residues. Looked up from germline, CDR1 is SGHTA and CDR2 is FQGNSA. V lost 4 bases, J lost 6 bases, and 13 bases lay in between. The CDR3: CASSSSEFFNEQFF. In DNA form, the CDR3 reads TGTGCCAGCAGCTCCAGCGAGTTCTTCAATGAGCAGTTCTTC.

The V gene is TRBV15, the J gene TRBJ1-5; weak D call: TRBD1 (6 bases). Germline V gene sequence: CDR1 LNHNV, CDR2 YYDKDF (reference sequence). V shed 8 bases and J shed 5 bases, with 16 bases lying between them. CDR3 size: 14 residues. CDR3 coding DNA: TGTGCCACCGGGGGGGGGCAGTTCCATCAGCCCCAGCATTTT. It translates to CATGGGQFHQPQHF.